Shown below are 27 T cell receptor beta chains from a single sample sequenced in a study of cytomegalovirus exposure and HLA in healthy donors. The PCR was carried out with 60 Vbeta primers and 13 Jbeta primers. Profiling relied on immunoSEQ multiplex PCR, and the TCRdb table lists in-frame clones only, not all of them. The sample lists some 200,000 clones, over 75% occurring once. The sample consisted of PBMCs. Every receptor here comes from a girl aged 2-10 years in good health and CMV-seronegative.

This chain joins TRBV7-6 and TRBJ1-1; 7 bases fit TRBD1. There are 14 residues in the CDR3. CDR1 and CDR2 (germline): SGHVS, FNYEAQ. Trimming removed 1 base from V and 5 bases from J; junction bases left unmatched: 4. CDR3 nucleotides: TGTGCCAGCAGCTTAGGGGGCAGGGGGACTGAAGCTTTCTTT. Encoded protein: CASSLGGRGTEAFF.

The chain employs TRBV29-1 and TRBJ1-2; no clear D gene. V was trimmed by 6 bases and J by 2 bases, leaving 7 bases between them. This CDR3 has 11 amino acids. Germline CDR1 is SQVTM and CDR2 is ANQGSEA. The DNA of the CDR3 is TGCAGCGTGTCGGGAAACTATGGCTACACCTTC. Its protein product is CSVSGNYGYTF.

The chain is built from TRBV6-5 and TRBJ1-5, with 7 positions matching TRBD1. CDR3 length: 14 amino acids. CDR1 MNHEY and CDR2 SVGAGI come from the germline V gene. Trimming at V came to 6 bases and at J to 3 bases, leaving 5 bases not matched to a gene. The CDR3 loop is CASSRTGDNQPQHF. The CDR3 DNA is TGTGCCAGCAGCAGGACAGGAGACAATCAGCCCCAGCATTTT.

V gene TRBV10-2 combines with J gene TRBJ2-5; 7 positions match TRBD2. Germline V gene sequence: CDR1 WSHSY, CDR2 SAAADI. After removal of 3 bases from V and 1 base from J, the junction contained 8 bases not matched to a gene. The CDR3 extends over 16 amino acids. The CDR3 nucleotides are TGCGCCAGCAGTGATAAAGTTCTAGCGGTCCAAGAGACCCAGTACTTC. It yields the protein CASSDKVLAVQETQYF.

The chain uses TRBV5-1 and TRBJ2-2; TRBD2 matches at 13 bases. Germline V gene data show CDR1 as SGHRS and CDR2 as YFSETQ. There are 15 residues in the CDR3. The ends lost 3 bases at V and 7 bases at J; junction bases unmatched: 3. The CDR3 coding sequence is TGCGCCAGCAGCTCCGGGACTAGCGGGAACGGGGAGCTGTTTTTT. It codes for CASSSGTSGNGELFF.

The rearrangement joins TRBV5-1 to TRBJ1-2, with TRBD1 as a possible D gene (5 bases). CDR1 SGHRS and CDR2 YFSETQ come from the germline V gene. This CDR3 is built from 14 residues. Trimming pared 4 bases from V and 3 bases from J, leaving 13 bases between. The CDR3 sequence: CASSPLRADYGYTF. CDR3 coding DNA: TGCGCCAGCAGCCCCCTCAGGGCGGACTATGGCTACACCTTC.

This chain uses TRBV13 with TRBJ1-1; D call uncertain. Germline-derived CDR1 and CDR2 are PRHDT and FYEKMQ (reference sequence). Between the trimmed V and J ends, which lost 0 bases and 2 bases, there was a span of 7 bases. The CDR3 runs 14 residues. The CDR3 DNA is TGTGCCAGCAGCTTAGGTTTCCCAAACACTGAAGCTTTCTTT. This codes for CASSLGFPNTEAFF.

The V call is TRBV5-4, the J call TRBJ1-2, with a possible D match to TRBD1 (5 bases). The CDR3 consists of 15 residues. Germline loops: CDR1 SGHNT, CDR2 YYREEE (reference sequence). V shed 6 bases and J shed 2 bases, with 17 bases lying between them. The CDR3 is CASTRLGARNYGYTF. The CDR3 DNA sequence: TGTGCCAGCACCCGGTTAGGGGCCAGGAACTATGGCTACACCTTC. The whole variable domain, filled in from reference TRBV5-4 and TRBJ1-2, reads ETGVTQSPTHLIKTRGQQVTLRCSSQSGHNTVSWYQQALGQGPQFIFQYYREEENGRGNFPPRFSGLQFPNYSSELNVNALELDDSALYLCASTRLGARNYGYTFGSGTRLTVV.

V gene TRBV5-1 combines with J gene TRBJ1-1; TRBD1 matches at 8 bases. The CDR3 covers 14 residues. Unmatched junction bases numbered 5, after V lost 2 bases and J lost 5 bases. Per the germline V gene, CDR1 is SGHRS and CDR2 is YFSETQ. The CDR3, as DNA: TGCGCCAGCAGCTTCGGGACAGGTGGGACTGAAGCTTTCTTT. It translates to CASSFGTGGTEAFF.

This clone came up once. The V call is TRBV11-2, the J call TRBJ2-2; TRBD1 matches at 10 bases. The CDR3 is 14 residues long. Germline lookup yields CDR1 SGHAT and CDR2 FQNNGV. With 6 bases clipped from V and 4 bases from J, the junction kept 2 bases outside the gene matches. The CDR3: CASRRTGGTGELFF. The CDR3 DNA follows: TGTGCCAGCAGGCGGACAGGGGGCACCGGGGAGCTGTTTTTT. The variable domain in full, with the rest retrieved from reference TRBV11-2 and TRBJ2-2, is EAGVAQSPRYKIIEKRQSVAFWCNPISGHATLYWYQQILGQGPKLLIQFQNNGVVDDSQLPKDRFSAERLKGVDSTLKIQPAKLEDSAVYLCASRRTGGTGELFFGEGSRLTVL.

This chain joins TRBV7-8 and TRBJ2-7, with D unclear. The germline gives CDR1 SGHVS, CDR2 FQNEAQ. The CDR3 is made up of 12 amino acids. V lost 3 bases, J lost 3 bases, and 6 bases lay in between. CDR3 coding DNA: TGTGCCAGCAGCTTTGAGTTCTACGAGCAGTACTTC. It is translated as CASSFEFYEQYF.

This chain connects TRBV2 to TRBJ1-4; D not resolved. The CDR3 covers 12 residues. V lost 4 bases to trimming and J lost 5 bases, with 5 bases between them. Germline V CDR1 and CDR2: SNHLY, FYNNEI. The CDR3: CASSGGNEKLFF. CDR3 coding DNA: TGTGCCAGCAGTGGCGGCAATGAAAAACTGTTTTTT.

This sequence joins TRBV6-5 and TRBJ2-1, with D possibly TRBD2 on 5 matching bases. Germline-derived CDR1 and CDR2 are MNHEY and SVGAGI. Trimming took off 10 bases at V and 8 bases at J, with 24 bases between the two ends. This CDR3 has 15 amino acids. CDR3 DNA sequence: TGTGCCACCAGAGGACTCCTAAGCCGTAGGGATGAGCAGTTCTTC. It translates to CATRGLLSRRDEQFF.

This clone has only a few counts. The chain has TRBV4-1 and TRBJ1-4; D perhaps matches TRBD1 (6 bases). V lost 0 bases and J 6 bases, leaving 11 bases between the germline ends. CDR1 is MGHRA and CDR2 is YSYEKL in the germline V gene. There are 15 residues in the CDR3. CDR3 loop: CASSQDMGADEKLFF. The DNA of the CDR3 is TGCGCCAGCAGCCAAGATATGGGGGCGGATGAAAAACTGTTTTTT.

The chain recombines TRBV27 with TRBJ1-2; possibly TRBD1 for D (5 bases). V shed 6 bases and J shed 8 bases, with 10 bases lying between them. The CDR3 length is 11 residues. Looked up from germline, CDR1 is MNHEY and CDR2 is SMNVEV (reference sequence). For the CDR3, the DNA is TGTGCCAGCAGGGGGCTGGGGGGCTACACCTTC. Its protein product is CASRGLGGYTF.

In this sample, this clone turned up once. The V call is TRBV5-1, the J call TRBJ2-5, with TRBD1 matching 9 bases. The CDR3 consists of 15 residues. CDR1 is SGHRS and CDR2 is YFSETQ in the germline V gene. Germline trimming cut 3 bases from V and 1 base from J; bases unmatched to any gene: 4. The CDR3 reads CASSWGQGGQETQYF. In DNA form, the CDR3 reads TGCGCCAGCAGCTGGGGACAGGGAGGCCAAGAGACCCAGTACTTC.

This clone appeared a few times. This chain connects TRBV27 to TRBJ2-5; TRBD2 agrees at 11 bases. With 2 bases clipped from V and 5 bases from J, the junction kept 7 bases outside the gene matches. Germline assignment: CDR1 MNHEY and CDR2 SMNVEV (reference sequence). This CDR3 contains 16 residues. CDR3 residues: CASSLDSGRALETQYF. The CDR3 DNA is TGTGCCAGCAGTTTAGATAGCGGGAGGGCCCTGGAGACCCAGTACTTC.

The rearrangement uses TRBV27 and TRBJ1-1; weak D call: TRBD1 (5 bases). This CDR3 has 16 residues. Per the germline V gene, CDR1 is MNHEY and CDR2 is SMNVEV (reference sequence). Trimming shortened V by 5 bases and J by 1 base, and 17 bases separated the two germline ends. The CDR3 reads CASSPSLKTANTEAFF. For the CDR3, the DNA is TGTGCCAGCAGTCCATCACTAAAGACAGCGAACACTGAAGCTTTCTTT.

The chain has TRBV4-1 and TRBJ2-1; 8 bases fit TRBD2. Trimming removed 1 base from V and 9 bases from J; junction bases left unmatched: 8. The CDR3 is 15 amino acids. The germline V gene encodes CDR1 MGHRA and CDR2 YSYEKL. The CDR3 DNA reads TGCGCCAGCAGCCAAGTACCGGGACTAGGTATTGAGCAGTTCTTC. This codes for CASSQVPGLGIEQFF.

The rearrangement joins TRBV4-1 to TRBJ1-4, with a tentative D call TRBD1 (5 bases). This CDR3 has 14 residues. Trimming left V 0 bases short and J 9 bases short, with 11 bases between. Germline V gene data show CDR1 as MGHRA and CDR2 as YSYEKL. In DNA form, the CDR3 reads TGCGCCAGCAGCCAAGATGGGGCAGGGAAAAAACTGTTTTTT. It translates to CASSQDGAGKKLFF.

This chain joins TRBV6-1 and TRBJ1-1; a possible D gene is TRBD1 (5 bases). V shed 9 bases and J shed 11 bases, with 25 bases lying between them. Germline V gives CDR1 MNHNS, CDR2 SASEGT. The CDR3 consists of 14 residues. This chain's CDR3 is CASNPPAGRRVAFF. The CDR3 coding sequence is TGTGCCAGTAACCCTCCCGCAGGGCGCAGGGTGGCTTTCTTT.

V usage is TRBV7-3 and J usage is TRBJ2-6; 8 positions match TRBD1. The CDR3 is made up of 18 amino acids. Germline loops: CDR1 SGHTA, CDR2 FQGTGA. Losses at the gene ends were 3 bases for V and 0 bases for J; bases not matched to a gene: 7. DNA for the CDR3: TGTGCCAGCAGCTTCGGACAGGGCCGGCTCTCTGGGGCCAACGTCCTGACTTTC. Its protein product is CASSFGQGRLSGANVLTF.

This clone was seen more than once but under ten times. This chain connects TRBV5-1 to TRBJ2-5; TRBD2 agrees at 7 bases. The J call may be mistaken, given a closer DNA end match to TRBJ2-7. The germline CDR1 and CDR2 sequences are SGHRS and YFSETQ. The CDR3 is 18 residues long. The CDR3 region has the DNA TGCGCCAGCAGCTTGGAGTACGGGAGGACTCCCCGGGCCTACGAGCAGTACTTC. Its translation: CASSLEYGRTPRAYEQYF.

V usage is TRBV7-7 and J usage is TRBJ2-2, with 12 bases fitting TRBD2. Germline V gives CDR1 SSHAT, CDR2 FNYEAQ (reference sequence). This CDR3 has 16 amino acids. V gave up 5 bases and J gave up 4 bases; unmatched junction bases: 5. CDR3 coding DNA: TGTGCCAGCAGCCCTCTAGCGGGAGGGTTCACCGGGGAGCTGTTTTTT. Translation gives CASSPLAGGFTGELFF.

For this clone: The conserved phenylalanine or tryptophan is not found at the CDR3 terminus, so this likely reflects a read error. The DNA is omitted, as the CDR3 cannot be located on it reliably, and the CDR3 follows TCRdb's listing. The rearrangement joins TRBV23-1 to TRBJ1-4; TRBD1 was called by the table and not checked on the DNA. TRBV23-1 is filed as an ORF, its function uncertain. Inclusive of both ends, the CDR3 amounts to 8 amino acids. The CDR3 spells CASSQSGL.

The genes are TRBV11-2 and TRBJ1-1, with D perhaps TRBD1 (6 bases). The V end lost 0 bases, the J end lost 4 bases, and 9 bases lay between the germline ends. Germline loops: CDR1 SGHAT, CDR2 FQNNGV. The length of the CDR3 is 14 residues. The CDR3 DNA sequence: TGTGCCAGCAGCTTAGATAGGGGGGGCACTGAAGCTTTCTTT. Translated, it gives CASSLDRGGTEAFF.

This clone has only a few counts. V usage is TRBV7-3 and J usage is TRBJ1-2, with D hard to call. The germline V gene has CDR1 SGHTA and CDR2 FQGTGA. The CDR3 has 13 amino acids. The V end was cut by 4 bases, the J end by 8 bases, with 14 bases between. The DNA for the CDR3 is TGTGCCAGCAGCTCCCGGGGAGGTTCAGGCTACACCTTC. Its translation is CASSSRGGSGYTF.